This T cell receptor beta chain appears in the sequencing data of a study of blood T cells in healthy people across ages. The germline V gene encodes CDR1 MNHEY and CDR2 SMNVEV (reference sequence). V was cut by 6 bases and J by 6 bases, with 18 bases left in between. CDR3 length: 15 amino acids. For the second PCR, which ran for 7 to 11 cycles, a sample-barcoded 5' primer and a J-beta primer mix were used. Each CDR3 protein is one row after TCRdb ran MiXCR on the 5' RACE reads. The sample lists about 800,000 distinct CDR3 sequences, roughly 60% occurring once. This TCR came from a man aged 25 to 40 in good health. Sequenced input: blood. This chain uses TRBV27 with TRBJ2-1, with a possible D match to TRBD2 (6 bases). CDR3 sequence: CASRGGTLHRNEQFF. In DNA form, the CDR3 reads TGTGCCAGCAGGGGTGGGACTTTGCACCGCAATGAGCAGTTCTTC.